These 25 T cell receptor beta chains were sequenced from one sample in a study of relationships among human T cell subsets. The Th1 cells were the flow-through after CD25, CD56 and CD294 bead selections. The T cell receptor alpha and beta CDR3 regions were amplified from mRNA by semiquantitative ARM-PCR. In ARM-PCR, communal superprimers followed tagged nested gene-specific primers for exponential amplification. TCRdb analysed the multiplex PCR reads with MiXCR anew, one entry per CDR3 protein. This sample yields 10,000 to 15,000 distinct CDR3 sequences, of which approximately 67% are seen a single time; 25% to 30% belongs to the top ten. Sample: CD4+ Th1 cells sorted from blood. These receptor sequences come from a man aged 35 to 55 in good health.

The CDR3 sequence is CASRIQGTTNEKLFF. CDR3 sequence (DNA): TGCGCCAGCAGAATCCAGGGCACAACTAATGAAAAACTGTTTTTT. This sequence joins TRBV5-1 and TRBJ1-4, with a tentative D call TRBD1 (5 bases). Germline assignment: CDR1 SGHRS and CDR2 YFSETQ. The ends were cut back, 5 bases at V and 0 bases at J, with 11 bases in the middle. CDR3 length: 15 residues.

The count of this clonotype is one. The V gene is TRBV2, the J gene TRBJ2-3; D unresolved. CDR3 length: 13 amino acids. Germline CDR1 reads SNHLY; CDR2 reads FYNNEI. With 8 bases removed from V and 0 bases from J, the gap between germline ends came to 9 bases. Here the CDR3 reads CASGVDSTDTQYF. The DNA for the CDR3 is TGTGCCAGCGGGGTGGATAGCACAGATACGCAGTATTTT.

The chain employs TRBV11-2 and TRBJ2-1, with 13 bases fitting TRBD2. Germline V gene sequence: CDR1 SGHAT, CDR2 FQNNGV. This CDR3 region has 15 residues. The J segment lost 9 bases and the V segment lost 4 bases, leaving 6 bases of the junction unmatched. The CDR3 DNA is TGTGCCAGCAGCTCACTAGCGGGGGGGCAAGGTGAGCAGTTCTTC. It translates to CASSSLAGGQGEQFF.

The CDR3 nucleotides read TGTGCCAGCAGAGGGGGGAACGAGCAGTACTTC. Encoded protein: CASRGGNEQYF. V usage is TRBV2 and J usage is TRBJ2-7; D could derive from TRBD1 or TRBD2 (6 bases each). Between the trimmed V and J ends, which lost 6 bases and 5 bases, there was a span of 8 bases. The germline CDR1 and CDR2 sequences are SNHLY and FYNNEI. The CDR3 sequence is 11 residues long.

The chain employs TRBV5-1 and TRBJ2-3, with D possibly matching TRBD2 (6 bases). Trimming removed 0 bases at V and 0 bases at J, with 11 bases between. From germline, CDR1 is SGHRS and CDR2 YFSETQ. The length of the CDR3 is 16 residues. CDR3 DNA sequence: TGCGCCAGCAGCTTGGCGGGGGATTTGAGCACAGATACGCAGTATTTT. It codes for CASSLAGDLSTDTQYF.

CDR3 sequence: CASSGDRVSYNEQFF. As DNA, the CDR3 is TGCGCCAGCAGCGGGGACAGGGTCTCCTACAATGAGCAGTTCTTC. The chain joins TRBV5-1 to TRBJ2-1; 9 bases are shared with TRBD1. The germline CDR1 and CDR2 sequences are SGHRS and YFSETQ. J lost 0 bases, V lost 4 bases, and 2 bases had no gene match. There are 15 residues in the CDR3.

The chain carries TRBV12-3 or TRBV12-4 and TRBJ1-5; TRBD1 might be the D (5 bases). This CDR3 has 14 amino acids. The V end was cut by 0 bases, the J end by 3 bases, with 6 bases between. The CDR3 is CASSLAGTNQPQHF. The CDR3 nucleotides are TGTGCCAGCAGTTTAGCCGGGACCAATCAGCCCCAGCATTTT.

The V gene is TRBV20-1, the J gene TRBJ2-3; D remains ambiguous. This CDR3 is built from 15 residues. From germline, CDR1 is DFQATT and CDR2 SNEGSKA (reference sequence). Trimming removed 1 base from V and 0 bases from J, with 11 bases in between. The CDR3 is CSARGAESSTDTQYF. CDR3 nucleotide sequence: TGCAGTGCTAGAGGGGCAGAATCCAGCACAGATACGCAGTATTTT.

The chain carries TRBV20-1 and TRBJ2-5; D is perhaps TRBD1 (5 bases). The germline V gene encodes CDR1 DFQATT and CDR2 SNEGSKA (reference sequence). Trimming shortened V by 0 bases and J by 12 bases, and 23 bases separated the two germline ends. The CDR3 covers 15 residues. DNA of the CDR3: TGCAGTGCTAGAGATCGATCCAGGGCTCCTGATGTGGAGTACTTC. Amino acid sequence: CSARDRSRAPDVEYF.

The chain carries TRBV2 and TRBJ1-2, with 10 bases fitting TRBD1. V shed 5 bases, J shed 8 bases, and the junction held 8 bases outside the gene matches. The CDR3 is 14 amino acids. Germline V CDR1 and CDR2: SNHLY, FYNNEI. Here the CDR3 reads CASSKGQGSTGYTF. For the CDR3, the DNA is TGTGCCAGCAGTAAGGGACAGGGGTCTACAGGCTACACCTTC.

This chain connects TRBV14 to TRBJ2-1, with a possible D match to TRBD1 (5 bases). The germline gives CDR1 SGHDN, CDR2 FVKESK. The V end was cut by 1 base, the J end by 4 bases, with 11 bases between. CDR3 length: 15 amino acids. The CDR3 sequence is CASSQGLTAYNEQFF. CDR3 sequence (DNA): TGTGCCAGCAGCCAAGGATTGACAGCATACAATGAGCAGTTCTTC.

The chain joins TRBV11-3 to TRBJ2-2; no reliable D call. Germline V gene data show CDR1 as SGHNT and CDR2 as YENEEA. The CDR3 is 16 amino acids. Deletions cut 1 base from V and 4 bases from J, with 13 bases between. The CDR3 coding sequence is TGTGCCAGCAGCTTAGGTCGTGGTTCGGGCACCGGGGAGCTGTTTTTT. It specifies CASSLGRGSGTGELFF.

The chain carries TRBV11-1 and TRBJ2-1; TRBD2 might be the D (5 bases). The germline V gene has CDR1 SGHAT and CDR2 FQDESV (reference sequence). Trimming stripped 6 bases from V and 8 bases from J, with 11 bases between. This CDR3 is built from 12 residues. Here the CDR3 reads CASRAEGYEQFF. DNA for the CDR3: TGTGCCAGCAGGGCCGAGGGTTATGAGCAGTTCTTC.

The rearrangement joins TRBV20-1 to TRBJ2-7; D is perhaps TRBD1 (5 bases). V was trimmed by 0 bases and J by 6 bases, leaving 18 bases between them. Germline V lookup: CDR1 DFQATT, CDR2 SNEGSKA (reference sequence). This CDR3 comprises 15 residues. The CDR3 DNA sequence: TGCAGTGCTAGAGATTCCGGAACAGGCTCTCTCGAGCAGTACTTC. Translating gives CSARDSGTGSLEQYF.

This sequence joins TRBV7-9 and TRBJ2-5; 7 positions agree with TRBD2. Germline V gives CDR1 SEHNR, CDR2 FQNEAQ (reference sequence). Trimming removed 5 bases from V and 1 base from J; junction bases left unmatched: 7. The CDR3 has 15 amino acids. In DNA form, the CDR3 reads TGTGCCAGCAGCCCTGCGCCTAGCGGCCAAGAGACCCAGTACTTC. Protein product: CASSPAPSGQETQYF.

The rearrangement joins TRBV28 to TRBJ2-5; 9 positions agree with TRBD2. CDR3 length equals 16 residues. Per germline, CDR1 MDHEN and CDR2 SYDVKM. The ends lost 8 bases at V and 2 bases at J; junction bases unmatched: 12. The CDR3 DNA follows: TGTGCCAGCGTGCCGTGGGACAGCGGGGGGCAAGAGACCCAGTACTTC. Protein sequence: CASVPWDSGGQETQYF.

The chain joins TRBV18 to TRBJ2-3, with D possibly TRBD2 on 6 matching bases. With 3 bases removed from V and 1 base from J, the gap between germline ends came to 11 bases. The CDR3 has 15 amino acids. Germline-derived CDR1 and CDR2 are KGHSH and LQKENI. The CDR3 here is CASSPIADRTDTQYF. CDR3 nucleotide sequence: TGTGCCAGCTCACCCATAGCGGACCGCACAGATACGCAGTATTTT.

The chain combines TRBV6-6 with TRBJ2-2, with D possibly TRBD2 on 6 matching bases. V was clipped by 6 bases and J by 1 base, with 12 bases between them. The CDR3 covers 15 residues. The germline V gene has CDR1 MNHNY and CDR2 SVGAGI (reference sequence). The CDR3 region has the DNA TGTGCCAGCAGCCCCCGTAGCGGGAACACCGGGGAGCTGTTTTTT. Translation: CASSPRSGNTGELFF.

V is TRBV10-3 and J is TRBJ1-2, with 8 bases aligning to TRBD1. This CDR3 contains 15 residues. Germline CDR1 is ENHRY and CDR2 is SYGVKD. V was pared by 2 bases and J by 2 bases, with 4 bases of the junction left unmatched. CDR3 coding DNA: TGTGCCATCAGTGAGGGACAGGGTCCCAACTATGGCTACACCTTC. It codes for CAISEGQGPNYGYTF.

V is TRBV6-1 and J is TRBJ2-7; TRBD2 aligns across 8 bases. The length of the CDR3 is 15 residues. Germline trimming cut 6 bases from V and 2 bases from J; bases unmatched to any gene: 9. The V gene's germline CDR1 is MNHNS and CDR2 SASEGT. Written as DNA, the CDR3 is TGTGCCAGCAGGCCGGGACTAGTGGGGACCTACGAGCAGTACTTC. Amino acids: CASRPGLVGTYEQYF.

This sequence joins TRBV10-2 and TRBJ1-1; D gene unclear. Between the trimmed V and J ends, which lost 7 bases and 1 base, there was a span of 10 bases. Germline CDR1 reads WSHSY; CDR2 reads SAAADI. CDR3 length: 13 residues. CDR3 coding DNA: TGCGCCAGCATGCCAAATGGGAACACTGAAGCTTTCTTT. Its protein is CASMPNGNTEAFF.

The chain has TRBV10-3 and TRBJ1-2; maybe TRBD1 (5 bases). The V and J ends lost 9 bases and 4 bases respectively, with 15 bases between them. This CDR3 contains 13 residues. Germline CDR1 is ENHRY and CDR2 is SYGVKD. The CDR3 reads CAIAREGSYGYTF. The CDR3, as DNA: TGTGCCATTGCCAGGGAGGGAAGCTATGGCTACACCTTC.

This chain uses TRBV19 with TRBJ1-2, with 10 nucleotides matching TRBD1. The CDR3 consists of 16 residues. The germline V gene encodes CDR1 LNHDA and CDR2 SQIVND (reference sequence). With 5 bases clipped from V and 5 bases from J, the junction kept 11 bases outside the gene matches. For the CDR3, the DNA is TGTGCCAGTAGTCCCCCCGGGACAGGGGCCCCTTATGGCTACACCTTC. This sequence encodes CASSPPGTGAPYGYTF. The full variable domain, rest sourced from reference TRBV19 and TRBJ1-2, is DGGITQSPKYLFRKEGQNVTLSCEQNLNHDAMYWYRQDPGQGLRLIYYSQIVNDFQKGDIAEGYSVSREKKESFPLTVTSAQKNPTAFYLCASSPPGTGAPYGYTFGSGTRLTVV.

The V and J genes are TRBV2 and TRBJ2-1; D not certain. Germline assignment: CDR1 SNHLY and CDR2 FYNNEI. The CDR3 extends over 12 amino acids. The V end lost 4 bases, the J end lost 8 bases, and 9 bases lay between the germline ends. Here the CDR3 DNA reads TGTGCCAGCAGTGTCCGGCCCGATGAGCAGTTCTTC. It specifies CASSVRPDEQFF.

This clonotype is medium-sized within its sample. This sequence joins TRBV11-2 and TRBJ2-5; D is unclear. The CDR3 runs 15 residues. Germline V CDR1 and CDR2: SGHAT, FQNNGV. V lost 0 bases and J lost 7, with 15 bases in between. The CDR3 DNA sequence: TGTGCCAGCAGCTTAGATAACTTCGGTGCCGGGACCCAGTACTTC. This gives the protein CASSLDNFGAGTQYF.